The 25 T cell receptor beta chains below were found in one sample sequenced in a study of cytomegalovirus exposure and HLA in healthy donors. The protocol was immunoSEQ multiplex PCR, while the TCRdb copy is restricted to in-frame clones and leaves out a portion. Of about 130,000 clones in the sample, roughly 89% were seen once. Sequenced: PBMCs. Receptors were obtained from a woman under 30 in good health and CMV-seronegative.

The V call is TRBV6-1, the J call TRBJ1-4; 7 bases align to TRBD1. CDR3 length equals 14 residues. The trim removed 6 bases at V and 6 bases at J, leaving 7 bases unmatched. CDR1 and CDR2 from the germline V gene are MNHNS and SASEGT. CDR3 nucleotide sequence: TGTGCCAGCAGAGACCAGGGGGAGGATGAAAAACTGTTTTTT. Its translation is CASRDQGEDEKLFF.

This clone was detected only a few times. The rearrangement joins TRBV2 to TRBJ1-2, with D unclear. Germline V gene sequence: CDR1 SNHLY, CDR2 FYNNEI. Trimming left V 7 bases short and J 5 bases short, with 14 bases between. The CDR3 loop spans 13 amino acids. The CDR3 is CASMVEEIYGYTF. The CDR3 nucleotides are TGTGCCAGCATGGTGGAGGAGATTTATGGCTACACCTTC.

CDR3 nucleotides: TGTGCCAGCAGGAGTACTTCCTACAATGAGCAGTTCTTC. This gives the protein CASRSTSYNEQFF. The V call is TRBV6-5, the J call TRBJ2-1; unclear D gene. Looked up from germline, CDR1 is MNHEY and CDR2 is SVGAGI. The CDR3 extends over 13 amino acids. V lost 6 bases and J lost 1, with 7 bases in between.

V usage is TRBV28 and J usage is TRBJ1-1, with a weak D call TRBD1 (6 bases). This CDR3 is 15 amino acids long. The germline V gene has CDR1 MDHEN and CDR2 SYDVKM. The V gene lost 5 bases and the J gene lost 11 bases, with 24 bases spanning the gap. The CDR3 sequence: CASSTTTRGPGGAFF. The CDR3 coding sequence is TGTGCCAGCAGTACTACGACACGGGGGCCGGGAGGGGCTTTCTTT.

The chain couples TRBV18 to TRBJ2-7; 8 nucleotides match TRBD1. V was pared by 3 bases and J by 10 bases, with 11 bases of the junction left unmatched. Germline V gene data show CDR1 as KGHSH and CDR2 as LQKENI. The CDR3 covers 14 residues. The CDR3 nucleotides are TGTGCCAGCTCACCCGACAGGGGATTGCTTCATCAGTACTTC. Translation gives CASSPDRGLLHQYF. Complete variable domain (other parts from reference TRBV18 and TRBJ2-7): NAGVMQNPRHLVRRRGQEARLRCSPMKGHSHVYWYRQLPEEGLKFMVYLQKENIIDESGMPKERFSAEFPKEGPSILRIQQVVRGDSAAYFCASSPDRGLLHQYFGPGTRLTVT.

This clone was picked up one time. The V call is TRBV2, the J call TRBJ2-3, with 11 bases matching TRBD1. CDR3 length: 16 residues. The V segment lost 7 bases and the J segment 4 bases; nucleotides outside the gene matches: 10. CDR1 is SNHLY and CDR2 is FYNNEI in the germline V gene. The CDR3 sequence: CASKLRAGQGADTQYF. The CDR3 region has the DNA TGTGCCAGCAAATTGCGGGCGGGACAGGGGGCAGATACGCAGTATTTT.

The chain has TRBV7-2 and TRBJ1-1; possible D gene TRBD1, 5 bases. The CDR3 is made up of 13 amino acids. CDR1 and CDR2 from the germline V gene are SGHTA and FQGNSA. The V end was cut by 3 bases, the J end by 5 bases, with 10 bases between. The CDR3 region has the DNA TGTGCCAGCAGCTTCCAGGGTGGAACTGAAGCTTTCTTT. This encodes CASSFQGGTEAFF.

This chain connects TRBV19 to TRBJ2-7; D may be TRBD2 (6 bases). Germline CDR1 is LNHDA and CDR2 is SQIVND (reference sequence). CDR3 length equals 15 residues. Trimming stripped 2 bases from V and 4 bases from J, with 15 bases between. CDR3 DNA: TGTGCCAGTAGTATAACGGGGACTTCCGAATACGAGCAGTACTTC. Protein sequence: CASSITGTSEYEQYF.

The V and J genes are TRBV27 and TRBJ2-1, with D possibly TRBD2 on 6 matching bases. The CDR3 totals 17 residues. Germline CDR1 MNHEY, CDR2 SMNVEV (reference sequence). Trimming shortened V by 5 bases and J by 4 bases, and 21 bases separated the two germline ends. The CDR3 DNA follows: TGTGCCAGCAGTACAATCGGGGGACGGAGCTTATACAATGAGCAGTTCTTC. Its translation is CASSTIGGRSLYNEQFF.

In its sample, this clone was seen once. The chain recombines TRBV7-2 with TRBJ1-1; weak D call: TRBD1 (5 bases). Deletions cut 4 bases from V and 1 base from J, with 13 bases between. The CDR3 is 15 amino acids. CDR1 is SGHTA, CDR2 FQGNSA, per germline. The CDR3 DNA follows: TGTGCCAGCAGCTCCAGGAGGGGTACGAACACTGAAGCTTTCTTT. It yields the protein CASSSRRGTNTEAFF.

The genes are TRBV5-1 and TRBJ1-1; 7 positions match TRBD1. The ends lost 0 bases at V and 5 bases at J; junction bases unmatched: 7. The CDR3 has 15 amino acids. Germline-derived CDR1 and CDR2 are SGHRS and YFSETQ. The CDR3 DNA follows: TGCGCCAGCAGCTTGGCGAGGGCAGGGGGGACTGAAGCTTTCTTT. Its protein is CASSLARAGGTEAFF. Together with reference TRBV5-1 and TRBJ1-1, the CDR3 gives the full variable domain: KAGVTQTPRYLIKTRGQQVTLSCSPISGHRSVSWYQQTPGQGLQFLFEYFSETQRNKGNFPGRFSGRQFSNSRSEMNVSTLELGDSALYLCASSLARAGGTEAFFGQGTRLTVV.

The CDR3 coding sequence is TGTGCCAGCAGTGAAACCGGTGCGGGGGGCTACACCTTC. Translation: CASSETGAGGYTF. The chain has TRBV6-1 and TRBJ1-2; D ambiguous. The V gene lost 2 bases and the J gene lost 8 bases, with 12 bases spanning the gap. The CDR3 length is 13 residues. Germline V gene data show CDR1 as MNHNS and CDR2 as SASEGT.

J is TRBJ1-1 and V is TRBV19; 7 nucleotides agree with TRBD1. This CDR3 has 13 residues. With 6 bases clipped from V and 4 bases from J, the junction kept 5 bases outside the gene matches. Germline assignment: CDR1 LNHDA and CDR2 SQIVND (reference sequence). CDR3 sequence: CASRQNRGTEAFF. For the CDR3, the DNA is TGTGCCAGTAGACAAAACAGGGGCACTGAAGCTTTCTTT. Drawing the rest from reference TRBV19 and TRBJ1-1, the complete variable domain is DGGITQSPKYLFRKEGQNVTLSCEQNLNHDAMYWYRQDPGQGLRLIYYSQIVNDFQKGDIAEGYSVSREKKESFPLTVTSAQKNPTAFYLCASRQNRGTEAFFGQGTRLTVV.

The chain joins TRBV9 to TRBJ1-1; no clear D gene. V was shortened by 1 base and J by 5 bases, with 12 bases between the two germline ends. The germline V gene has CDR1 SGDLS and CDR2 YYNGEE. The CDR3 is made up of 14 amino acids. In DNA, the CDR3 is TGTGCCAGCAGCGTAAGCGGGTTTAAGACTGAAGCTTTCTTT. It translates to CASSVSGFKTEAFF.

This clone was observed a single time. The chain recombines TRBV6-5 with TRBJ1-5; D gene uncertain. This CDR3 has 13 residues. Trimming cost V 6 bases and J 6 bases, with 12 bases left between them. The germline CDR1 and CDR2 sequences are MNHEY and SVGAGI. The CDR3 sequence: CASSPVSVQPQHF. In DNA, the CDR3 is TGTGCCAGCAGCCCCGTATCAGTTCAGCCCCAGCATTTT.

The chain links TRBV6-1 to TRBJ2-1; no firm D call. From germline, CDR1 is MNHNS and CDR2 SASEGT. Trimming left V 2 bases short and J 4 bases short, with 21 bases between. The CDR3 loop spans 18 amino acids. In DNA form, the CDR3 reads TGTGCCAGCAGTGAACCCGAGTTCGTTAGCAGTCAGTACAATGAGCAGTTCTTC. It specifies CASSEPEFVSSQYNEQFF.

The sample holds one count of this clone. V is TRBV7-8 and J is TRBJ1-6, with TRBD1 as a possible D gene (6 bases). The CDR3 length is 16 residues. V gave up 3 bases and J gave up 8 bases, with 17 bases separating them. Germline CDR1 reads SGHVS; CDR2 reads FQNEAQ. CDR3 sequence: CASSLVSRTDYSPLHF. CDR3 DNA sequence: TGTGCCAGCAGCTTGGTATCGCGGACAGACTATTCACCCCTCCACTTT.

This clone was observed a few times. The rearrangement joins TRBV13 to TRBJ2-3; no definite D call. Germline V lookup: CDR1 PRHDT, CDR2 FYEKMQ (reference sequence). V was trimmed by 1 base and J by 0 bases, leaving 14 bases between them. CDR3 size: 17 residues. CDR3 coding DNA: TGTGCCAGCAGCTTAGTTGCTTGGCCCTCGAGCACAGATACGCAGTATTTT. Its protein product is CASSLVAWPSSTDTQYF.

This clone was seen just once. V gene TRBV5-1 combines with J gene TRBJ2-7; maybe TRBD2 (5 bases). Germline V CDR1 and CDR2: SGHRS, YFSETQ. Trimming cost V 0 bases and J 4 bases, with 8 bases left between them. The CDR3 is 13 amino acids. The CDR3 loop reads CASSLGLQYEQYF. The CDR3, as DNA: TGCGCCAGCAGCTTGGGACTACAGTACGAGCAGTACTTC.

The rearrangement links TRBV2 to TRBJ2-5; tentative D call: TRBD2 (5 bases). This CDR3 comprises 14 residues. V lost 4 bases and J lost 5, with 14 bases in between. Germline V lookup: CDR1 SNHLY, CDR2 FYNNEI. The CDR3 DNA is TGTGCCAGCAGTGTATTCGGGCAGCGGGAGACCCAGTACTTC. This gives the protein CASSVFGQRETQYF.

The DNA for the CDR3 is TGCGCCAGCAGCCTCGACAGGGGTGGGTATGGCTACACCTTC. This codes for CASSLDRGGYGYTF. The chain joins TRBV4-1 to TRBJ1-2, with 8 bases fitting TRBD1. The CDR3 extends over 14 amino acids. The J segment lost 5 bases and the V segment lost 4 bases, leaving 6 bases of the junction unmatched. CDR1 and CDR2 (germline): MGHRA, YSYEKL.

This clone was picked up one time. V gene TRBV2 combines with J gene TRBJ2-5, with a weak D call TRBD2 (6 bases). The germline gives CDR1 SNHLY, CDR2 FYNNEI. The CDR3 covers 11 residues. Between the trimmed V and J ends, which lost 7 bases and 3 bases, there was a span of 6 bases. CDR3: CASKREETQYF. CDR3 coding DNA: TGTGCCAGCAAGCGGGAAGAGACCCAGTACTTC.

The rearrangement uses TRBV11-1 and TRBJ1-2, with TRBD1 matching over 9 bases. With V trimmed by 3 bases and J by 3 bases, 5 bases remained unmatched. The CDR3 spans 15 residues. Per the germline V gene, CDR1 is SGHAT and CDR2 is FQDESV (reference sequence). The CDR3 DNA reads TGTGCCAGCAGCTTGGAAACAGGGGGCGACTATGGCTACACCTTC. It encodes CASSLETGGDYGYTF.

The chain couples TRBV11-1 to TRBJ2-7, with 10 bases that match TRBD2. The CDR3 runs to 16 residues. Per germline, CDR1 SGHAT and CDR2 FQDESV (reference sequence). The J segment lost 4 bases and the V segment lost 5 bases, leaving 11 bases of the junction unmatched. The CDR3 reads CASSLAGTSVGYEQYF. The DNA for the CDR3 is TGTGCCAGCAGCCTCGCCGGGACTAGCGTTGGTTACGAGCAGTACTTC.

The V and J genes are TRBV7-9 and TRBJ1-1, with D possibly matching TRBD1 (5 bases). The CDR3 is 15 residues long. Trimming removed 7 bases at V and 6 bases at J, with 21 bases between. Looked up from germline, CDR1 is SEHNR and CDR2 is FQNEAQ (reference sequence). CDR3 coding DNA: TGTGCCAGCACCATCACTAACGGGGGGGTCGCTGAAGCTTTCTTT. Its translation is CASTITNGGVAEAFF.